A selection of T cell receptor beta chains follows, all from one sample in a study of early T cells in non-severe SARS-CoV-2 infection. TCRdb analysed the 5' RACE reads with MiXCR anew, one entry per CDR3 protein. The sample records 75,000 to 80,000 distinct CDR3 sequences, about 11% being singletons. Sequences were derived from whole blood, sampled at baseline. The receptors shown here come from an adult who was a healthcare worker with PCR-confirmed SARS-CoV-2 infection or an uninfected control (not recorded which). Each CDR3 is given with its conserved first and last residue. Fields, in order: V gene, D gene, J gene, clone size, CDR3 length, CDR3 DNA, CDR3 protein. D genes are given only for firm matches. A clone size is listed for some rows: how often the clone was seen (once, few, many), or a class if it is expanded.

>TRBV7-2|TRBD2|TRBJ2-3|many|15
TGTGCCAGCAGCTTAGTAGCGGGGGTCACAGATACGCAGTATTTT
CASSLVAGVTDTQYF
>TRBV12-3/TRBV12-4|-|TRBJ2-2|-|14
TGTGCCAGCAGTTTCCTCCAGGGCGCCGGGGAGCTGTTTTTT
CASSFLQGAGELFF
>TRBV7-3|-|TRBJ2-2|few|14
TGTGCCAGCAGCGTCAGCACGAACACCGGGGAGCTGTTTTTT
CASSVSTNTGELFF
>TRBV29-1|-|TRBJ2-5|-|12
TGCAGCGTTCCAACCGGGCCAAGTAGTCTGCACTTC
CSVPTGPSSLHF
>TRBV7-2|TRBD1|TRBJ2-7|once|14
TGTGCCAGCAGCTTAGCGCTCGGACAGGGCGAGCAGTACTTC
CASSLALGQGEQYF
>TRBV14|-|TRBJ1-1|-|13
TGTGCCAGCAGCCAAGTATCCGGGGCTGAAGCTTTCTTT
CASSQVSGAEAFF
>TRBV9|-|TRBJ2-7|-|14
TGTGCCAGCAGCCCGGACAGCACAGCCTACGAGCAGTACTTC
CASSPDSTAYEQYF
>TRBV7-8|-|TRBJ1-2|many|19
TGTGCCAGCAGTATCGTTAGGTGGCGAATAATGGCAGGTGGAGGTGGCTACACCTTC
CASSIVRWRIMAGGGGYTF
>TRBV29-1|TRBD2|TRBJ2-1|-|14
TGCAGCGTTGTCGGGACTAGGGCCTACAATGAGCAGTTCTTC
CSVVGTRAYNEQFF
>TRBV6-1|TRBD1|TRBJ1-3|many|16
TGTGCCAGCAGGACCTTAACAGGGGAAACTGGAAACACCATATATTTT
CASRTLTGETGNTIYF
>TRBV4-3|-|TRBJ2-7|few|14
TGCGCCAGCAGCCAAGCAAGGGTGCACGGCGAGCAGTACTTC
CASSQARVHGEQYF
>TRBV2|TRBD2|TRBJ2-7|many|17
TGTGCCAGCAGCCTACTGAGAAGCGGGGGACCGACCTACGAGCAGTACTTC
CASSLLRSGGPTYEQYF
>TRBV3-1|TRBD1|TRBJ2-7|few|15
TGTGCCAGCAGCCAAGGAAGGGACAGGGCCCTCGAGCAGTACTTC
CASSQGRDRALEQYF
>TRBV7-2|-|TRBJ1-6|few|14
TGTGCCAGCAGCTCCGACCGCTTAAATTCACCCCTCCACTTT
CASSSDRLNSPLHF
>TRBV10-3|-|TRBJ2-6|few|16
TGTGCCATCAGTGAGGGCCTGAACTCTGGGGCCAACGTCCTGACTTTC
CAISEGLNSGANVLTF
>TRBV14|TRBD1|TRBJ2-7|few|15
TGTGCCAGCAGCCCAACCGGGACAGGGGCAAACGAGCAGTACTTC
CASSPTGTGANEQYF
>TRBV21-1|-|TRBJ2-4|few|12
TGTGCCAGCAGTTCCAGGGGCCACATTCAGTACTTC
CASSSRGHIQYF
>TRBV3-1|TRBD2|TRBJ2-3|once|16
TGTGCCAGCAGCCAAAGACGCGGGGGGACCACAGATACGCAGTATTTT
CASSQRRGGTTDTQYF
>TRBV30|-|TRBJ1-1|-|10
TGTGCCTGGAGTAGGACGGAAGCTTTCTTT
CAWSRTEAFF
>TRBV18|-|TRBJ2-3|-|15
TGTGCCAGCTCACCGAAGACAGGCCCCACAGATACGCAGTATTTT
CASSPKTGPTDTQYF
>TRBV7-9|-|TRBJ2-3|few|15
TGTGCCAGCAGCGAGGACAGCCCTGCCACAGATACGCAGTATTTT
CASSEDSPATDTQYF
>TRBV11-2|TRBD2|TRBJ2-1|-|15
TGTGCCAGCAGCTCAAGACTAGCGGGTCGGAATGAGCAGTTCTTC
CASSSRLAGRNEQFF
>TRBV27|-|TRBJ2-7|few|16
TGTGCCAGCAGTTCCCTCCAGGGCGGCCTCTCCTACGAGCAGTACTTC
CASSSLQGGLSYEQYF
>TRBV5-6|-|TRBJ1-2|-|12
TGTGCCAGCAGCTTGACTGCGGACGGCTACACCTTC
CASSLTADGYTF
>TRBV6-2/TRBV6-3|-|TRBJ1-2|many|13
TGTGCCAGCAGTCCCGACCTGGTCTATGGCTACACCTTC
CASSPDLVYGYTF
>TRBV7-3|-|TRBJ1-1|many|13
TGTGCCAGCAGCCCTACACCGAACACTGAAGCTTTCTTT
CASSPTPNTEAFF
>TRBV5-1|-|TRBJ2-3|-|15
TGCGCCAGCAGCGCGACTGGTGATAGCACAGATACGCAGTATTTT
CASSATGDSTDTQYF
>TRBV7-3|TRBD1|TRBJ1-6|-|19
TGTGCCAGCAGCTTACGTGGGTCGGTCAGGGGGCGAAATAATTCACCCCTCCACTTT
CASSLRGSVRGRNNSPLHF
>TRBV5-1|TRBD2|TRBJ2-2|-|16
TGCGCCAGCAGCCTTCCTAGCGGAACGAACACCGGGGAGCTGTTTTTT
CASSLPSGTNTGELFF
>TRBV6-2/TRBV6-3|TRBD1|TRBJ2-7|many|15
TGTGCCAGCAGTTACTCCTCGGGACAGGGAGGAGAGCAGTACTTC
CASSYSSGQGGEQYF
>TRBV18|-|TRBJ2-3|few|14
TGTGCCAGCTCACCAGAGGCGGATCCAGATACGCAGTATTTT
CASSPEADPDTQYF
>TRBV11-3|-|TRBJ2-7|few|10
TGTGCCAGCAACTCTTACGAGCAGTACTTC
CASNSYEQYF
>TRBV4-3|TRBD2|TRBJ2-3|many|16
TGCGCCAGCAGCCAAGATCCTAGCGGGGGGGCAGGTACGCAGTATTTT
CASSQDPSGGAGTQYF
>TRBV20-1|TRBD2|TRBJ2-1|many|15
TGCAGTGCCATTCAAGCGGGGGCCCCCTACAATGAGCAGTTCTTC
CSAIQAGAPYNEQFF
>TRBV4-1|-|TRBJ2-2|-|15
TGCGCCAGCAGCCAAGATGGGCCCCCCACCGGGGAGCTGTTTTTT
CASSQDGPPTGELFF
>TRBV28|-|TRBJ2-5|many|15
TGTGCCAGCAGTCAAGGGGTGAGGGATCAAGAGACCCAGTACTTC
CASSQGVRDQETQYF
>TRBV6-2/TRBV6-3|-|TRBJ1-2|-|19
TGTGCCAGCAGTTACTCGACCGGGACCTTCGAACAGCCCGACTATGGCTACACCTTC
CASSYSTGTFEQPDYGYTF
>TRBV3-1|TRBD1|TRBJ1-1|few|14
TGTGCCAGCAGCCACAGGGACAGTACTAATGAAGCTTTCTTT
CASSHRDSTNEAFF
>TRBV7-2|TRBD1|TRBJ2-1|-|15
TGTGCCAGCAGCCGGAGGCGGACAGGGTTTAGCGAGCAGTTCTTC
CASSRRRTGFSEQFF
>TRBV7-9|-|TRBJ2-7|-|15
TGTGCCAGCAGCCGATGGGACACAAGCAACTACGAGCAGTACTTC
CASSRWDTSNYEQYF
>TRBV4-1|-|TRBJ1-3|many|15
TGCGCCAGCAGCCAATACGGGGAGATCGGAAACACCATATATTTT
CASSQYGEIGNTIYF
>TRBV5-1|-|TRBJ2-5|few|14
TGCGCCAGCAGCCAGGGGAGGGGTGCAGAGACCCAGTACTTC
CASSQGRGAETQYF
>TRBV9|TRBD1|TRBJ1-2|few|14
TGTGCCAGCAGCCCCACAGGGGGTCAACGACGCTACACCTTC
CASSPTGGQRRYTF
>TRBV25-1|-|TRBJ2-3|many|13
TGTGCCAGCAGTGACGGGGGAACAGATACGCAGTATTTT
CASSDGGTDTQYF
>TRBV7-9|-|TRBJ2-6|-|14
TGTGCCAGTACTCCCGGGGCTGGGGCCAACGTCCTGACTTTC
CASTPGAGANVLTF
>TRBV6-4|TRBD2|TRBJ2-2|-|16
TGTGCCAGCAGATCGGGACTAGCGGGGGACACCGGGGAGCTGTTTTTT
CASRSGLAGDTGELFF
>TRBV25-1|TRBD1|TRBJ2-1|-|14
TGTGCCAGCAGTGAACCGGGACAGGGTGAGGAGCAGTTCTTC
CASSEPGQGEEQFF
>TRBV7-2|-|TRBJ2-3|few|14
TGTGCCAGCAGCTTAGTTTACGGCGCAGATACGCAGTATTTT
CASSLVYGADTQYF
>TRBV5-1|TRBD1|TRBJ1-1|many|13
TGCGCCAGCAGCTTGTCGGGACAGAGGGAAGCTTTCTTT
CASSLSGQREAFF
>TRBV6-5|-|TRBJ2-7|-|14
TGTGCCAGCAGTTTCGAGGGACACCGCTACGAGCAGTACTTC
CASSFEGHRYEQYF
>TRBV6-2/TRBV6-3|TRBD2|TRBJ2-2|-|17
TGTGCCAGCAGTTCATCTCTTCATGGACTAGCGGGCGGGGAGCTGTTTTTT
CASSSSLHGLAGGELFF
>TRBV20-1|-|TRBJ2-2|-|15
TGCAGTGCTAGAGACTTGTTGGGAGACACCGGGGAGCTGTTTTTT
CSARDLLGDTGELFF
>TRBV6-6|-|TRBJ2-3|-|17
TGTGCCAGCAGTTATTTGAGGGATGTTTCTAGCACAGATACGCAGTATTTT
CASSYLRDVSSTDTQYF
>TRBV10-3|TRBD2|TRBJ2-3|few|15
TGTGCCATCAGTCCTACGGGGGGTTTCACAGATACGCAGTATTTT
CAISPTGGFTDTQYF
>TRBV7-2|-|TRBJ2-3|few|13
TGTGCCAGCAGCGCTACAATCCCAGATACGCAGTATTTT
CASSATIPDTQYF